This T cell receptor beta chain was found in a study of T cells after yellow fever vaccination. Synthesis of TCR cDNA relied on 5'RACE template switching, which attached a universal primer site and UMIs. TCRdb independently ran MiXCR on the 5' RACE reads; one entry per CDR3 protein. The repertoire has under 55,000 distinct CDR3 sequences, approximately 6.3% of them found once; the top ten carry 15%. This clonotype has at least ten counts. V was clipped by 4 bases and J by 2 bases, with 12 bases between them. Germline lookup yields CDR1 SQVTM and CDR2 ANQGSEA. The CDR3 loop spans 13 amino acids. General study points: Among primary-vaccination clones, most reappeared after the booster, at 95% to 96% for CD4 and approximately 88% for CD8. The secondary response was weaker, and its peak arrived faster, on day 5 versus 15.

The receptor was isolated from a man younger than 40 who received the YFV17D yellow fever vaccine. Here the sequenced sample was CD8+ T cells not binding an NS4B(214-222) dextramer, sorted from PBMCs, taken 45 days after the yellow fever booster vaccination. The chain links TRBV29-1 to TRBJ2-7; D is ambiguous. The CDR3: CSVVRLNTYEQYF. CDR3 in DNA: TGCAGCGTTGTAAGGCTTAATACCTACGAGCAGTACTTC.